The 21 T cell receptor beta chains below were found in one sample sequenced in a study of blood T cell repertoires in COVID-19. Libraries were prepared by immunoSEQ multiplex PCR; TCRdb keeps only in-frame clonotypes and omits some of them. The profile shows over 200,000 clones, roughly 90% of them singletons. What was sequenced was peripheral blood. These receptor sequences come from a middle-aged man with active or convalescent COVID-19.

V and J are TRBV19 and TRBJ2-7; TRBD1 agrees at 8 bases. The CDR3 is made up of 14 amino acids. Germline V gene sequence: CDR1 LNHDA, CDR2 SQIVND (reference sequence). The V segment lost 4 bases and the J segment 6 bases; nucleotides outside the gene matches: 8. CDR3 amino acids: CASSTGTGTSEQYF. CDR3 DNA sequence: TGTGCCAGTAGTACGGGGACAGGAACCTCCGAGCAGTACTTC.

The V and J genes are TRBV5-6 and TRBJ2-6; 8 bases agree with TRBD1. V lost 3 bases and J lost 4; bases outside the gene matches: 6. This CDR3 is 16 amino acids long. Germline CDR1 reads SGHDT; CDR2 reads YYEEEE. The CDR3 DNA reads TGTGCCAGCAGCTCACCAGGGGGCTGGGGGGCCAACGTCCTGACTTTC. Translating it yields CASSSPGGWGANVLTF. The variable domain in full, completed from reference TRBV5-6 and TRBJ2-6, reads DAGVTQSPTHLIKTRGQQVTLRCSPKSGHDTVSWYQQALGQGPQFIFQYYEEEERQRGNFPDRFSGHQFPNYSSELNVNALLLGDSALYLCASSSPGGWGANVLTFGAGSRLTVL.

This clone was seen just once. The CDR3 loop reads CASSVTGGDETQYF. In DNA form, the CDR3 reads TGTGCCAGCAGTGTGACAGGGGGCGATGAGACCCAGTACTTC. The chain carries TRBV25-1 and TRBJ2-5; 10 nucleotides align to TRBD1. V shed 4 bases, J shed 5 bases, and the junction held 4 bases outside the gene matches. Per germline, CDR1 MGHDK and CDR2 SYGVNS. This CDR3 contains 14 residues.

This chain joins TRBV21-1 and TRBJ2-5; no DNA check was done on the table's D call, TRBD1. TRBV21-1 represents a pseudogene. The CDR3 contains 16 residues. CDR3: CASSKVFVGKGWTQYF. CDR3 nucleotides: TGTGCCAGCAGCAAAGTTTTCGTGGGAAAGGGGTGGACCCAGTACTTC.

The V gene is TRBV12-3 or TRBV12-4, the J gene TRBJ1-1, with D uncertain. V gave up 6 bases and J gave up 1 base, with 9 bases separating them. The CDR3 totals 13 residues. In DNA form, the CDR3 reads TGTGCCAGCAGCATGGGAGGGAACACTGAAGCTTTCTTT. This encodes CASSMGGNTEAFF.

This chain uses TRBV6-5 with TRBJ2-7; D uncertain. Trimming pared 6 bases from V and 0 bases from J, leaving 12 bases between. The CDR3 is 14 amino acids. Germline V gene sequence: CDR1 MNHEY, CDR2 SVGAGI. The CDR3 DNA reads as TGTGCCAGCAGCCCGGGTTCCGGCTCCTACGAGCAGTACTTC. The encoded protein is CASSPGSGSYEQYF.

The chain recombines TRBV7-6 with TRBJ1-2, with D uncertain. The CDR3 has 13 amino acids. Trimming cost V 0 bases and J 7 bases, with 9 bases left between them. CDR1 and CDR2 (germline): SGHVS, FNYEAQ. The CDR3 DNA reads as TGTGCCAGCAGCTTAGCGAGAAGCCGTGGCTACACCTTC. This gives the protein CASSLARSRGYTF. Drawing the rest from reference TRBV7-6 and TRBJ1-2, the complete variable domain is GAGVSQSPRYKVTKRGQDVALRCDPISGHVSLYWYRQALGQGPEFLTYFNYEAQQDKSGLPNDRFSAERPEGSISTLTIQRTEQRDSAMYRCASSLARSRGYTFGSGTRLTVV.

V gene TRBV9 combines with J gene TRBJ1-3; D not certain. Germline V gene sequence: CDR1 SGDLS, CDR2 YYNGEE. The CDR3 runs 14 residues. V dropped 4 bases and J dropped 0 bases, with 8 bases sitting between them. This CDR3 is CASSRDYSGNTIYF. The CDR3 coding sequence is TGTGCCAGCAGCCGCGACTACTCTGGAAACACCATATATTTT.

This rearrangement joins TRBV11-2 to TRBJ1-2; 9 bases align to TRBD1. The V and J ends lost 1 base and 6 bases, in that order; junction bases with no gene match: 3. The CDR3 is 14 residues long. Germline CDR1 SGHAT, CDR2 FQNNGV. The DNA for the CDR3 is TGTGCCAGCAGCTTAGCGGGACAGGGCAATGGCTACACCTTC. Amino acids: CASSLAGQGNGYTF.

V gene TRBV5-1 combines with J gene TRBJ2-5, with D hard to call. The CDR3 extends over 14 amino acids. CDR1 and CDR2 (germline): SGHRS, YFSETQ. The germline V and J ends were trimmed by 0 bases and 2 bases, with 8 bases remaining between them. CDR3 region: CASSLDPNQETQYF. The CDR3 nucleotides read TGCGCCAGCAGCTTGGATCCCAATCAAGAGACCCAGTACTTC. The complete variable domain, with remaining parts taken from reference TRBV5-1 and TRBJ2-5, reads KAGVTQTPRYLIKTRGQQVTLSCSPISGHRSVSWYQQTPGQGLQFLFEYFSETQRNKGNFPGRFSGRQFSNSRSEMNVSTLELGDSALYLCASSLDPNQETQYFGPGTRLLVL.

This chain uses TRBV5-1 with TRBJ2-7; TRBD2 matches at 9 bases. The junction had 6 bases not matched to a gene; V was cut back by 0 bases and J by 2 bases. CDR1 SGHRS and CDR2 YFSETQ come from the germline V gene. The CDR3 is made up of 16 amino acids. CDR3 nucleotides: TGCGCCAGCAGCTTGGTGGCGACTAGCGGTACCTACGAGCAGTACTTC. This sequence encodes CASSLVATSGTYEQYF. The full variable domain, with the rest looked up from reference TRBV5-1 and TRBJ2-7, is KAGVTQTPRYLIKTRGQQVTLSCSPISGHRSVSWYQQTPGQGLQFLFEYFSETQRNKGNFPGRFSGRQFSNSRSEMNVSTLELGDSALYLCASSLVATSGTYEQYFGPGTRLTVT.

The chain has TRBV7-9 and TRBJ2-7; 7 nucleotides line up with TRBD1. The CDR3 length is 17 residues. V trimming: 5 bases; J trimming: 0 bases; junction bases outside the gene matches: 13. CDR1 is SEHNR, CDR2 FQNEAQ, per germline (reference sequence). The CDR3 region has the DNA TGTGCCAGCAGCCCGAACACGCCGGGACAGAACTCCTACGAGCAGTACTTC. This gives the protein CASSPNTPGQNSYEQYF. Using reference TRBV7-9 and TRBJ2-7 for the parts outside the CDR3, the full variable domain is DTGVSQNPRHKITKRGQNVTFRCDPISEHNRLYWYRQTLGQGPEFLTYFQNEAQLEKSRLLSDRFSAERPKGSFSTLEIQRTEQGDSAMYLCASSPNTPGQNSYEQYFGPGTRLTVT.

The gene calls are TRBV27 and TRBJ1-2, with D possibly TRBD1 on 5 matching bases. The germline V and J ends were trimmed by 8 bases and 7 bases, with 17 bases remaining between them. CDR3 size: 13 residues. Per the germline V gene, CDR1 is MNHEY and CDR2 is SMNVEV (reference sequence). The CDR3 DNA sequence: TGTGCCAGCCGGGGACTTGTGAGGGGTGGCTACACCTTC. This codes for CASRGLVRGGYTF.

CDR3 residues: CASSQYPSYEQYF. CDR3 DNA sequence: TGCGCCAGCAGCCAATACCCCAGCTACGAGCAGTACTTC. This chain uses TRBV4-1 with TRBJ2-7; no clear D. Germline V gives CDR1 MGHRA, CDR2 YSYEKL. The V gene lost 2 bases and the J gene lost 3 bases, with 8 bases spanning the gap. The CDR3 has 13 residues.

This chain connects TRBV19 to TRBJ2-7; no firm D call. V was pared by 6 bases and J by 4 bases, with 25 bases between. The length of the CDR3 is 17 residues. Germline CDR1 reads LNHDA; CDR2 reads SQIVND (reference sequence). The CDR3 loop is CASSPSLDTQHPYEQYF. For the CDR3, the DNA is TGTGCCAGTAGCCCTTCTCTCGACACCCAGCATCCTTACGAGCAGTACTTC.

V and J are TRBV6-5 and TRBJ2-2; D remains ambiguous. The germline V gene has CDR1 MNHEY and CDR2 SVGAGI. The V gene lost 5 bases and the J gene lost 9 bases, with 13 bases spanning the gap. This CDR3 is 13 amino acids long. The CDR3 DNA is TGTGCCAGCAGTATTACCGGTGCCCGGGAGCTGTTTTTT. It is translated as CASSITGARELFF.

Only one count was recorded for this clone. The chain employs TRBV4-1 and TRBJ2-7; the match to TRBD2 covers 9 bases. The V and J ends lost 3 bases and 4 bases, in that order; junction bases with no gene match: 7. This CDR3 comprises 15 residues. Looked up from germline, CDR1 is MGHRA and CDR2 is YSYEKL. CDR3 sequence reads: CASSHLAGIPYEQYF. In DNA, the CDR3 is TGCGCCAGCAGCCATCTAGCGGGGATTCCTTACGAGCAGTACTTC.

The DNA of the CDR3 is TGTGCCAGCAGCCTCTACGGCCCGGGGACTAGCGGAGTCTACGAGCAGTACTTC. It codes for CASSLYGPGTSGVYEQYF. The chain couples TRBV3-1 (or the pseudogene TRBV3-2) to TRBJ2-7; 11 bases agree with TRBD2. V shed 4 bases and J 3 bases; nucleotides not matched to a gene: 14. The CDR3 covers 18 residues. Germline values: CDR1 LGHDT, CDR2 YNNKEL (reference sequence).

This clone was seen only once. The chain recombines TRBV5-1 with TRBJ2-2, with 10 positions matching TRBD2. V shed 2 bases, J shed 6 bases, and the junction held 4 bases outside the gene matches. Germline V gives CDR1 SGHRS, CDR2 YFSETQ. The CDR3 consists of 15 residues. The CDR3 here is CASSFSGGASGELFF. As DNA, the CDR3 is TGCGCCAGCAGCTTCAGCGGGGGGGCCTCCGGGGAGCTGTTTTTT.

CDR3 protein: CASSQGNDSPLHF. DNA of the CDR3: TGTGCCAGCTCCCAGGGGAACGATTCACCCCTCCACTTT. The chain has TRBV25-1 and TRBJ1-6; perhaps TRBD1 as D (6 bases). Trimming took 8 bases from V and 8 from J, leaving 13 bases between them. Germline V CDR1 and CDR2: MGHDK, SYGVNS. The CDR3 has 13 residues.

The CDR3 protein is CASSLLGRGNYGYTF. DNA of the CDR3: TGTGCCAGCAGCTTGTTAGGCAGGGGCAACTATGGCTACACCTTC. The chain joins TRBV5-8 to TRBJ1-2, with D perhaps TRBD1 (6 bases). Germline V gives CDR1 SGHTS, CDR2 YDEGEE. The ends were cut back, 1 base at V and 2 bases at J, with 12 bases in the middle. This CDR3 comprises 15 residues.